This T cell receptor (beta chain) comes out of a study of early T cells in non-severe SARS-CoV-2 infection. Study overall: Sequencing input comprised bulk RNA from unsorted whole blood; chain pairing was not available.

Regarding the study as a whole: There was a bias toward anti-spike CD8 responses in VDJdb matching, which missed private and CD4 specificities.

On this clonotype: Its matching antigen is unknown.

In the library, individual cDNA molecules carried attached unique molecular identifiers. One entry per CDR3 protein results from TCRdb running MiXCR on the 5' RACE reads. Of 86,000 or so distinct CDR3 sequences detected, around 15% appear once; the ten largest clones hold roughly 3%. The TCR was taken from an adult who was a healthcare worker with PCR-confirmed SARS-CoV-2 infection or an uninfected control (not recorded which). Sequenced material: whole blood.

In DNA form, the CDR3 reads TGTGCCAGCAGCTCCCCAGGGACTAGCGGGGTGTCCTACGAGCAGTACTTC. Translating it yields CASSSPGTSGVSYEQYF. The chain combines TRBV7-2 with TRBJ2-7, with TRBD2 matching over 13 bases. This CDR3 is built from 17 residues. J lost 1 base, V lost 4 bases, and 7 bases had no gene match. The germline CDR1 and CDR2 sequences are SGHTA and FQGNSA.